The 21 T cell receptor beta chains given below trace back to one sample, sequenced in a study of CD8+CD57+ T cells in acquired aplastic anemia. Before being chosen for sequencing, patients had shown CD8+CD57+ cell expansion by flow cytometry. TCR beta VDJ and CDR3 were profiled, and genomic DNA was the template. TCRdb reanalysed the reads using MiXCR and keeps one entry per CDR3 protein. The sample lists roughly 500,000 distinct CDR3 sequences, around 30% occurring once. The sample was sorted CD4+, CD8+, or CD8+CD57+ T cells (not recorded which) from PBMCs. All receptors derive from a human donor with aplastic anemia.

The chain recombines TRBV14 with TRBJ2-7, with unresolved D. Trimming removed 2 bases from V and 3 bases from J, with 14 bases in between. Germline values: CDR1 SGHDN, CDR2 FVKESK. There are 15 residues in the CDR3. CDR3 bases: TGTGCCAGCAGCCAATTGGTGGCGGCCTACTACGAGCAGTACTTC. This encodes CASSQLVAAYYEQYF. Looking up the rest from reference TRBV14 and TRBJ2-7 gives the full variable domain: EAGVTQFPSHSVIEKGQTVTLRCDPISGHDNLYWYRRVMGKEIKFLLHFVKESKQDESGMPNNRFLAERTGGTYSTLKVQPAELEDSGVYFCASSQLVAAYYEQYFGPGTRLTVT.

The J gene is TRBJ1-3, the V gene TRBV2; tentatively, D is TRBD1 (5 bases). CDR1 SNHLY and CDR2 FYNNEI come from the germline V gene. The CDR3 is 19 amino acids. V dropped 2 bases and J dropped 1 base, with 21 bases sitting between them. CDR3 region: CASSESPGRVLASGNTIYF. CDR3 coding DNA: TGTGCCAGCAGTGAATCACCGGGACGAGTTCTCGCGTCTGGAAACACCATATATTTT.

In this sample, this clonotype turned up many times. This rearrangement joins TRBV29-1 to TRBJ2-5; D might be TRBD2 (5 bases). CDR3 size: 13 residues. With 1 base removed from V and 1 base from J, the gap between germline ends came to 7 bases. Germline lookup yields CDR1 SQVTM and CDR2 ANQGSEA. This CDR3 reads CSVEAGTQETQYF. The CDR3 DNA reads TGCAGCGTTGAAGCGGGAACCCAAGAGACCCAGTACTTC.

This clonotype has only a few counts. The chain combines TRBV10-3 with TRBJ1-2; D call uncertain. CDR1 is ENHRY, CDR2 SYGVKD, per germline. The CDR3 runs to 13 residues. The V end lost 10 bases, the J end lost 1 base, and 13 bases lay between the germline ends. The CDR3 DNA reads as TGTGCCAGCAGCAACCTCATTAACTATGGCTACACCTTC. This sequence encodes CASSNLINYGYTF.

This sequence joins TRBV25-1 and TRBJ2-3; 8 bases match TRBD1. CDR1 MGHDK and CDR2 SYGVNS come from the germline V gene. The CDR3 sequence is 16 residues long. With V trimmed by 8 bases and J by 1 base, 11 bases remained unmatched. The CDR3: CASSPNRGVGTDTQYF. The CDR3, as DNA: TGTGCCAGCTCACCAAACAGGGGGGTTGGCACAGATACGCAGTATTTT.

The rearrangement joins TRBV10-3 to TRBJ1-2; D remains ambiguous. This CDR3 spans 18 amino acids. Between the trimmed V and J ends, which lost 0 bases and 3 bases, there was a span of 20 bases. Germline V gene lookup returns CDR1 ENHRY and CDR2 SYGVKD. The CDR3 loop is CAISESKRVSLPDYGYTF. In nucleotides, the CDR3 is TGTGCCATCAGTGAGTCGAAGAGGGTATCTTTACCCGACTATGGCTACACCTTC.

The chain combines TRBV5-6 with TRBJ1-2; D is unclear. With 5 bases removed from V and 6 bases from J, the gap between germline ends came to 23 bases. CDR1 SGHDT and CDR2 YYEEEE come from the germline V gene. The CDR3 is made up of 16 amino acids. The CDR3 is CASRRDRSVQINGYTF. The CDR3 DNA is TGTGCCAGCAGGAGGGATAGGTCCGTACAGATTAATGGCTACACCTTC.

This clonotype was counted only a few times. This chain connects TRBV9 to TRBJ2-3; TRBD2 matches 9 bases. The germline CDR1 and CDR2 sequences are SGDLS and YYNGEE. The trim removed 4 bases at V and 6 bases at J, leaving 9 bases unmatched. This CDR3 has 15 amino acids. The CDR3 bases are TGTGCCAGCAGCCCTGGGCGGGAGGGCCGCGATACGCAGTATTTT. As protein: CASSPGREGRDTQYF. Together with reference TRBV9 and TRBJ2-3, the CDR3 gives the full variable domain: DSGVTQTPKHLITATGQRVTLRCSPRSGDLSVYWYQQSLDQGLQFLIQYYNGEERAKGNILERFSAQQFPDLHSELNLSSLELGDSALYFCASSPGREGRDTQYFGPGTRLTVL.

In DNA form, the CDR3 reads TGCAGTGCTAGAGGGACGCAGGGGGAAAATGAAAAACTGTTTTTT. The encoded protein is CSARGTQGENEKLFF. The genes are TRBV20-1 and TRBJ1-4; 7 bases match TRBD1. CDR1 is DFQATT, CDR2 SNEGSKA, per germline (reference sequence). CDR3 length: 15 amino acids. With V trimmed by 1 base and J by 5 bases, 7 bases remained unmatched.

This clonotype was picked up many times. The chain is built from TRBV7-2 and TRBJ2-1; 7 nucleotides match TRBD2. Germline loops: CDR1 SGHTA, CDR2 FQGNSA. This CDR3 has 13 residues. With V trimmed by 6 bases and J by 7 bases, 6 bases remained unmatched. The CDR3 nucleotides read TGTGCCAGCAGATCCCCCGGGAGGAATGAGCAGTTCTTC. Its protein is CASRSPGRNEQFF.

The chain couples TRBV6-5 to TRBJ1-1; a possible D gene is TRBD1 (6 bases). The CDR3 runs to 13 residues. Germline CDR1 and CDR2: MNHEY and SVGAGI. The V gene lost 3 bases and the J gene lost 6 bases, with 11 bases spanning the gap. The CDR3 here is CASSYWDMAEAFF. The CDR3 bases are TGTGCCAGCAGTTATTGGGACATGGCTGAAGCTTTCTTT.

This clonotype showed up many times. The chain couples TRBV10-3 to TRBJ1-2, with D possibly TRBD1 on 5 matching bases. Germline-derived CDR1 and CDR2 are ENHRY and SYGVKD. This CDR3 has 13 residues. Trimming pared 8 bases from V and 3 bases from J, leaving 13 bases between. The CDR3 sequence is CAIGDQGDYGYTF. The CDR3, as DNA: TGTGCCATCGGGGATCAGGGCGACTATGGCTACACCTTC.

This clonotype was detected ten times or more. The V and J genes are TRBV19 and TRBJ1-1; no clear D gene. The ends were cut back, 1 base at V and 1 base at J, with 4 bases in the middle. The CDR3 has 13 residues. Germline CDR1 is LNHDA and CDR2 is SQIVND (reference sequence). CDR3 amino acids: CASSIGQNTEAFF. The CDR3 bases are TGTGCCAGTAGTATAGGACAGAACACTGAAGCTTTCTTT.

There are a few counts of this clonotype. A much larger clone differs from this one at a single base, so this may be a read error. The rearrangement links TRBV25-1 to TRBJ2-3, with D possibly matching TRBD2 (7 bases). The CDR3 loop spans 15 amino acids. The germline V gene has CDR1 MGHDK and CDR2 SYGVNS. The V end lost 2 bases, the J end lost 2 bases, and 11 bases lay between the germline ends. The CDR3 region is CASSEGGGHTDTQYF. Here the CDR3 DNA reads TGTGCCAGCAGTGAAGGCGGGGGCCACACAGATACGCAGTATTTT.

This clonotype was detected only a few times. The rearrangement uses TRBV2 and TRBJ2-7; possibly TRBD1 for D (5 bases). The V gene lost 7 bases and the J gene lost 5 bases, with 15 bases spanning the gap. CDR1 SNHLY and CDR2 FYNNEI come from the germline V gene. This CDR3 is built from 13 residues. The CDR3 here is CASTESRGNEQYV. CDR3 coding DNA: TGTGCCAGCACAGAAAGTAGGGGCAACGAGCAGTACGTC.

This chain joins TRBV5-1 and TRBJ1-4; TRBD1 matches at 7 bases. CDR1 and CDR2 from the germline V gene are SGHRS and YFSETQ. Germline trimming cut 5 bases from V and 5 bases from J; bases unmatched to any gene: 9. This CDR3 is 15 amino acids long. The CDR3 DNA reads as TGCGCCAGCAGAGAAGTGGCAGGGGGAAATGAAAAACTGTTTTTT. Protein: CASREVAGGNEKLFF.

This clonotype occurred a few times. This rearrangement joins TRBV19 to TRBJ2-7; 9 bases match TRBD1. V gave up 1 base and J gave up 1 base; unmatched junction bases: 2. This CDR3 comprises 15 residues. The germline V gene has CDR1 LNHDA and CDR2 SQIVND (reference sequence). The CDR3 spells CASSIAGTGSYEQYF. The CDR3 DNA reads TGTGCCAGTAGTATAGCCGGGACAGGGTCCTACGAGCAGTACTTC.

This clonotype came up a few times. The V and J genes are TRBV7-8 and TRBJ2-7, with 8 bases that match TRBD1. Trimming took 5 bases from V and 0 from J; bases not matched to a gene: 6. The CDR3 has 15 amino acids. Germline-derived CDR1 and CDR2 are SGHVS and FQNEAQ. The CDR3, as DNA: TGTGCCAGCAGCCCGGTCGGACAGGGCTCCTACGAGCAGTACTTC. Its translation is CASSPVGQGSYEQYF.

This clonotype was seen at least ten times. The V call is TRBV10-2, the J call TRBJ2-5; 12 bases agree with TRBD2. The CDR3 spans 17 residues. V was clipped by 6 bases and J by 7 bases; unmatched bases: 15. Germline V gene lookup returns CDR1 WSHSY and CDR2 SAAADI. CDR3 loop: CASRPSRLAGEQGTQYF. CDR3 nucleotide sequence: TGCGCCAGCAGACCCTCGAGACTAGCGGGGGAACAGGGGACCCAGTACTTC.

The chain carries TRBV20-1 and TRBJ2-1; 8 bases match TRBD2. The V segment lost 4 bases and the J segment 3 bases; nucleotides outside the gene matches: 11. This CDR3 region has 16 residues. Germline values: CDR1 DFQATT, CDR2 SNEGSKA (reference sequence). The CDR3 loop is CSAITSAGVHYNEQFF. CDR3 DNA: TGCAGTGCTATAACATCAGCGGGGGTACACTACAATGAGCAGTTCTTC.

This clonotype was detected many times. The chain links TRBV19 to TRBJ2-7; D ambiguous. The CDR3 is 14 residues long. Trimming removed 3 bases from V and 0 bases from J, with 9 bases in between. The germline CDR1 and CDR2 sequences are LNHDA and SQIVND (reference sequence). CDR3 region: CASSIGPSSYEQYF. Written as DNA, the CDR3 is TGTGCCAGTAGTATCGGGCCAAGCTCCTACGAGCAGTACTTC.